Following are 17 T cell receptor beta chains from one sample sequenced in a study of T cell responses to AZD1222 COVID-19 vaccine. This table comes from immunoSEQ multiplex PCR, and its TCRdb copy is limited to in-frame clones, with some not included. The sample carries over 150,000 clones, under 95% recorded once. This material consisted of peripheral blood, taken on day 0 of MenACWY control vaccination. The source of these receptors is an adult in good health.

This sequence joins TRBV10-3 and TRBJ1-3; D perhaps matches TRBD1 (5 bases). From germline, CDR1 is ENHRY and CDR2 SYGVKD. Trimming cost V 0 bases and J 4 bases, with 7 bases left between them. The CDR3 consists of 14 residues. The CDR3 reads CAISESAGGNTIYF. The DNA of the CDR3 is TGTGCCATCAGTGAGTCGGCAGGGGGAAACACCATATATTTT.

The V gene is TRBV30, the J gene TRBJ2-3; D possibly matches TRBD1 or TRBD2 (6 bases each). Germline loops: CDR1 GTSNPN, CDR2 SVGIG (reference sequence). Between the trimmed V and J ends, which lost 4 bases and 2 bases, there was a span of 16 bases. The CDR3 has 15 amino acids. The CDR3 DNA is TGTGCCTGGAAGGGGGGTAGCGGATACACAGATACGCAGTATTTT. It specifies CAWKGGSGYTDTQYF.

The CDR3 DNA sequence: TGCGCCAGCTGGGCGGTAGCGGGAGTCGGTGAGACCCAGTACTTC. Translated: CASWAVAGVGETQYF. The V gene is TRBV5-1, the J gene TRBJ2-5, with 9 bases matching TRBD2. There are 15 residues in the CDR3. CDR1 is SGHRS, CDR2 YFSETQ, per germline. Trimming removed 7 bases from V and 5 bases from J; junction bases left unmatched: 12. Full variable domain (outside the CDR3, taken from reference TRBV5-1 and TRBJ2-5): KAGVTQTPRYLIKTRGQQVTLSCSPISGHRSVSWYQQTPGQGLQFLFEYFSETQRNKGNFPGRFSGRQFSNSRSEMNVSTLELGDSALYLCASWAVAGVGETQYFGPGTRLLVL.

This chain uses TRBV7-7 with TRBJ2-3; TRBD1 matches 11 bases. V shed 1 base and J 4 bases; nucleotides not matched to a gene: 7. Germline V CDR1 and CDR2: SSHAT, FNYEAQ (reference sequence). This CDR3 comprises 17 residues. The chain's CDR3 is CASSLGDRGATADTQYF. CDR3 nucleotides: TGTGCCAGCAGCTTAGGGGACAGGGGGGCAACGGCAGATACGCAGTATTTT.

The chain is built from TRBV9 and TRBJ2-2, with D possibly TRBD1 on 6 matching bases. The V end lost 0 bases, the J end lost 4 bases, and 10 bases lay between the germline ends. The length of the CDR3 is 15 residues. Germline-derived CDR1 and CDR2 are SGDLS and YYNGEE. This chain's CDR3 is CASSVETGLTGELFF. The CDR3 bases are TGTGCCAGCAGCGTAGAGACAGGTCTCACCGGGGAGCTGTTTTTT.

The J gene is TRBJ2-3, the V gene TRBV29-1; unclear D gene. The CDR3 consists of 11 residues. Per germline, CDR1 SQVTM and CDR2 ANQGSEA. V lost 6 bases to trimming and J lost 3 bases, with 7 bases between them. The CDR3 nucleotides are TGCAGCGTGGGAATGACAGATACGCAGTATTTT. The encoded protein is CSVGMTDTQYF.

This chain connects TRBV14 to TRBJ2-3; maybe TRBD2 (5 bases). The V end was cut by 4 bases, the J end by 0 bases, with 8 bases between. This CDR3 is 14 amino acids long. CDR1 and CDR2 (germline): SGHDN, FVKESK. The CDR3 bases are TGTGCCAGCAGCCGCGGACTGAGCACAGATACGCAGTATTTT. It specifies CASSRGLSTDTQYF. Drawing the rest from reference TRBV14 and TRBJ2-3, the complete variable domain is EAGVTQFPSHSVIEKGQTVTLRCDPISGHDNLYWYRRVMGKEIKFLLHFVKESKQDESGMPNNRFLAERTGGTYSTLKVQPAELEDSGVYFCASSRGLSTDTQYFGPGTRLTVL.

This clone was seen just once. The chain joins TRBV19 to TRBJ1-5; 11 positions agree with TRBD1. The CDR3 extends over 12 amino acids. The trim removed 8 bases at V and 9 bases at J, leaving 3 bases unmatched. CDR1 is LNHDA, CDR2 SQIVND, per germline (reference sequence). CDR3 nucleotide sequence: TGTGCCAGTGCGGACAGGGGGCGGCCCCAGCATTTT. It yields the protein CASADRGRPQHF.

The chain carries TRBV10-3 and TRBJ2-4; 10 bases match TRBD1. The CDR3 is 16 residues long. The ends lost 3 bases at V and 9 bases at J; junction bases unmatched: 11. Germline V gives CDR1 ENHRY, CDR2 SYGVKD. As DNA, the CDR3 is TGTGCCATCAGTGATCCGGGACAGGGGTATCTAGGCATTCAGTACTTC. Residues: CAISDPGQGYLGIQYF.

The chain joins TRBV25-1 to TRBJ2-7; the match to TRBD1 covers 7 bases. With V trimmed by 5 bases and J by 2 bases, 6 bases remained unmatched. The CDR3 extends over 14 amino acids. Germline V gives CDR1 MGHDK, CDR2 SYGVNS. The CDR3 here is CASSTGVAPYEQYF. Written as DNA, the CDR3 is TGTGCCAGCAGTACAGGGGTTGCTCCCTACGAGCAGTACTTC.

As DNA, the CDR3 is TGCGCCAGCAGCTTGGGACAGGGCTTTGTCACTGAAGCTTTCTTT. It codes for CASSLGQGFVTEAFF. The chain links TRBV5-1 to TRBJ1-1; 7 nucleotides agree with TRBD1. The V gene end was trimmed by 0 bases and the J gene end by 4 bases; junction bases not matched to a gene: 6. The CDR3 extends over 15 amino acids. Germline V lookup: CDR1 SGHRS, CDR2 YFSETQ. Full variable domain (rest looked up from reference TRBV5-1 and TRBJ1-1): KAGVTQTPRYLIKTRGQQVTLSCSPISGHRSVSWYQQTPGQGLQFLFEYFSETQRNKGNFPGRFSGRQFSNSRSEMNVSTLELGDSALYLCASSLGQGFVTEAFFGQGTRLTVV.

V is TRBV24-1 and J is TRBJ1-4, with 9 bases that match TRBD1. This CDR3 has 13 residues. The J segment lost 7 bases and the V segment lost 9 bases, leaving 5 bases of the junction unmatched. Germline CDR1 reads KGHDR; CDR2 reads SFDVKD. The CDR3 here is CATQGQGSEKLFF. DNA of the CDR3: TGTGCCACCCAGGGACAGGGTTCTGAAAAACTGTTTTTT.

The chain combines TRBV6-5 with TRBJ2-7, with D hard to call. Germline V gene data show CDR1 as MNHEY and CDR2 as SVGAGI. V gave up 5 bases and J gave up 6 bases, with 8 bases separating them. This CDR3 is built from 11 residues. CDR3 bases: TGTGCCAGCAGTCTCCAGGTCGAGCAGTACTTC. It is translated as CASSLQVEQYF.

This clone was recorded a few times. This chain links TRBV12-3 or TRBV12-4 with TRBJ1-1; 9 bases are a match to TRBD1. The V gene end was trimmed by 6 bases and the J gene end by 9 bases; junction bases not matched to a gene: 8. The CDR3 sequence is 13 residues long. The CDR3 spells CASSTGTGRQAFF. The CDR3 DNA reads as TGTGCCAGCAGCACGGGGACAGGGAGACAAGCTTTCTTT.

V usage is TRBV12-3 or TRBV12-4 and J usage is TRBJ1-2, with D possibly matching TRBD1 (6 bases). Between the trimmed V and J ends, which lost 5 bases and 7 bases, there was a span of 11 bases. The CDR3 length is 12 residues. Written as DNA, the CDR3 is TGTGCCAGCAGTCTCGGACAGATTGGCTACACCTTC. Its protein product is CASSLGQIGYTF.

The chain couples TRBV4-2 to TRBJ2-1; TRBD2 might be the D (5 bases). CDR3 length: 13 amino acids. Germline CDR1 LGHNA, CDR2 YNFKEQ. V was cut by 5 bases and J by 3 bases, with 8 bases left in between. The CDR3 sequence: CASSSGIYNEQFF. The CDR3 DNA reads as TGTGCCAGCAGCTCGGGAATCTACAATGAGCAGTTCTTC.

The rearrangement links TRBV30 to TRBJ2-7, with 7 bases that match TRBD1. The V and J ends lost 4 bases and 5 bases, in that order; junction bases with no gene match: 11. Germline V lookup: CDR1 GTSNPN, CDR2 SVGIG (reference sequence). The CDR3 loop spans 14 amino acids. CDR3 coding DNA: TGTGCCTGGATCAAAGAGGGGGCTCGGAACGAGCAGTACTTC. Protein: CAWIKEGARNEQYF. The variable domain in full, with the rest retrieved from reference TRBV30 and TRBJ2-7, is SQTIHQWPATLVQPVGSPLSLECTVEGTSNPNLYWYRQAAGRGLQLLFYSVGIGQISSEVPQNLSASRPQDRQFILSSKKLLLSDSGFYLCAWIKEGARNEQYFGPGTRLTVT.